This record concerns one T cell receptor (beta chain) sequence. This sample stems from a study of tumour-infiltrating T cells in Burkitt lymphoma. The assay was immunoSEQ multiplex PCR, and TCRdb's table has in-frame clones only and misses some. Counted here are several thousand clones, 10% to 15% occurring once; the ten biggest clones make up roughly 25%. Per the germline V gene, CDR1 is MDHEN and CDR2 is SYDVKM. CDR3 length: 15 residues. V lost 5 bases to trimming and J lost 7 bases; unmatched junction nucleotides: 12. The specimen sequenced was tumor tissue. The V call is TRBV28, the J call TRBJ2-3; the match to TRBD2 covers 7 bases. The TCR originated in a human donor with Burkitt lymphoma. CDR3 amino acids: CASSPPGGVRNTQYF. DNA of the CDR3: TGTGCCAGCAGTCCACCGGGGGGAGTACGAAATACGCAGTATTTT. Combining the CDR3 with reference TRBV28 and TRBJ2-3 gives the whole variable domain DVKVTQSSRYLVKRTGEKVFLECVQDMDHENMFWYRQDPGLGLRLIYFSYDVKMKEKGDIPEGYSVSREKKERFSLILESASTNQTSMYLCASSPPGGVRNTQYFGPGTRLTVL.